The subject of this entry is one T cell receptor (beta chain). The data stem from a study of blood T cell repertoires in COVID-19. The wider study: Whether acute or convalescent, the COVID-19 samples came from the United States, Italy and Spain. T cells, B-cell-depleted T cells, or PBMCs supplied cDNA or gDNA.

In the authors' methods: Reference gene primers were amplified, and this amplification served to estimate nucleated cell counts. Data came from immunoSEQ multiplex PCR; TCRdb stores just in-frame clones and leaves some out. V, J and clone size are those of that table, while D and trimming were read from the DNA. Of a few hundred thousand clones in the sample, more than 70% were seen once. Germline trimming cut 5 bases from V and 3 bases from J; bases unmatched to any gene: 6. There are 14 residues in the CDR3. Germline CDR1 and CDR2: ENHRY and SYGVKD. The rearrangement joins TRBV10-3 to TRBJ2-7; 8 nucleotides match TRBD1. The sequenced sample consisted of peripheral blood. This clonotype was obtained from a woman in her fifties or sixties who had recovered from COVID-19. CDR3 protein: CAISSWDRHYEQYF. CDR3 DNA: TGTGCCATCAGTTCGTGGGACAGGCACTACGAGCAGTACTTC.